Listed below are T cell receptor beta chains from one sample, sequenced in a study of cytomegalovirus exposure and HLA in healthy donors. Repertoires were generated with immunoSEQ multiplex PCR, while TCRdb's copy carries only in-frame clones and drops some. The data contain some 40,000 clones, roughly 80% of them singletons. The specimen was PBMCs. The receptors here all came from a man in his fifties or sixties in good health and CMV-seronegative. CDR3s include the opening cysteine and the closing phenylalanine or tryptophan. The order of the fields is V gene, D gene, J gene, CDR3 DNA, CDR3 protein. A D gene is named only where the DNA matches it firmly.

>TRBV19|-|TRBJ1-5
TGTGCCAGTAGTAAAGGGGAGCCCCAGCATTTT
CASSKGEPQHF
>TRBV5-1|-|TRBJ1-1
TGCGCCAGCAGTCATGGAGGGCAGGCAAACACTGAAGCTTTCTTT
CASSHGGQANTEAFF
>TRBV27|-|TRBJ1-6
TGTGCCAGCAGTCGAGGGTGGGTGGGGGGCGGGGGAAATTCACCCCTCCACTTT
CASSRGWVGGGGNSPLHF
>TRBV7-2|TRBD2|TRBJ2-3
TGTGCCAGCAGCTTAGGTCTAGCGGGGGGCGCAGATACGCAGTATTTT
CASSLGLAGGADTQYF
>TRBV29-1|-|TRBJ2-5
TGCAGCGTTGCAGTCGGGGGGCACGAGACCCAGTACTTC
CSVAVGGHETQYF
>TRBV6-5|TRBD2|TRBJ2-1
TGTGCCAGCAGTCTAGCGGCGTACAATGAGCAGTTCTTC
CASSLAAYNEQFF
>TRBV6-5|TRBD1|TRBJ2-7
TGTGCCAGCAGTCGGCCGGGGACAGGTTCCTACGAGCAGTACTTC
CASSRPGTGSYEQYF
>TRBV28|TRBD2|TRBJ2-7
TGTGCCAGCAGTTTAGCGGGGGGGCGATTCTACGAGCAGTACTTC
CASSLAGGRFYEQYF
>TRBV19|-|TRBJ2-3
TGTGCCAGCCAAAGGGGGGGCTACAGCACAGATACGCAGTATTTT
CASQRGGYSTDTQYF
>TRBV7-9|TRBD2|TRBJ2-5
TGTGCCAGCAGTCATAGCGGGAGAGAGACCCAGTACTTC
CASSHSGRETQYF
>TRBV9|TRBD1|TRBJ2-7
TGTGCCAGCAGCCCCCGGACAGGGTCCTCCTACGAGCAGTACTTC
CASSPRTGSSYEQYF
>TRBV5-6|TRBD2|TRBJ2-3
TGTGCCAGCAGCGTGACTAGCGGGGGGCAAGATACGCAGTATTTT
CASSVTSGGQDTQYF
>TRBV7-8|TRBD1|TRBJ2-1
TGTGCCAGCAGCGCCATGGACAGGGGGTCCTACAATGAGCAGTTCTTC
CASSAMDRGSYNEQFF
>TRBV20-1|-|TRBJ1-1
TGCAGTGCTGCCGGGACAGAAGCTTTCTTT
CSAAGTEAFF
>TRBV5-4|TRBD1|TRBJ1-2
TGTGCCAGCAGCCACCCGACAGGGTCCTATGGCTACACCTTC
CASSHPTGSYGYTF
>TRBV10-1|TRBD2|TRBJ2-1
TGCGCCAGCAGTGAGACGGGACTAGCGGGAGCCCCCTTCCCCTACAATGAGCAGTTCTTC
CASSETGLAGAPFPYNEQFF
>TRBV28|TRBD2|TRBJ2-7
TGTGCCAGCACCTTGGGACTAGCGGGCTACGAGCAGTACTTC
CASTLGLAGYEQYF
>TRBV7-2|TRBD1|TRBJ1-2
TGTGCCAGCAGCTCGGGACAGGGGTTAAGCTACACCTTC
CASSSGQGLSYTF
>TRBV4-3|-|TRBJ2-7
TGCGCCAGCAGCCAAGAATTGGGCGACGATACCGAGCAGTACTTC
CASSQELGDDTEQYF